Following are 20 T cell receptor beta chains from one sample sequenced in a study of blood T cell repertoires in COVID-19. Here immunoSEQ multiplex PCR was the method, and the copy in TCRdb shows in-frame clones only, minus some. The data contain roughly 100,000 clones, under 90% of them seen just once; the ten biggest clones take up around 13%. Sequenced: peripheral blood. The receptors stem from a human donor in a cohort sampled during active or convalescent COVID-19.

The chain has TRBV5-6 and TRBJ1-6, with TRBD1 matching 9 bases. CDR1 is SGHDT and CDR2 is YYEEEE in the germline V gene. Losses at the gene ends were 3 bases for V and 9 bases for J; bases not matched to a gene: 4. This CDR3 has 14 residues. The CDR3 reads CASSWGQGSSPLHF. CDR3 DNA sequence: TGTGCCAGCAGCTGGGGACAGGGCTCTTCACCCCTCCACTTT. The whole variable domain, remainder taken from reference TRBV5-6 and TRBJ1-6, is DAGVTQSPTHLIKTRGQQVTLRCSPKSGHDTVSWYQQALGQGPQFIFQYYEEEERQRGNFPDRFSGHQFPNYSSELNVNALLLGDSALYLCASSWGQGSSPLHFGNGTRLTVT.

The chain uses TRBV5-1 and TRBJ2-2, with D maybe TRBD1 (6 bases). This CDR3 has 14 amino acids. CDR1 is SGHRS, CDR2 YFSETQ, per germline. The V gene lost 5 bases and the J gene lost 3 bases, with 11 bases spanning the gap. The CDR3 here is CASSEQGDTGELFF. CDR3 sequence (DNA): TGCGCCAGCAGTGAACAGGGAGACACCGGGGAGCTGTTTTTT.

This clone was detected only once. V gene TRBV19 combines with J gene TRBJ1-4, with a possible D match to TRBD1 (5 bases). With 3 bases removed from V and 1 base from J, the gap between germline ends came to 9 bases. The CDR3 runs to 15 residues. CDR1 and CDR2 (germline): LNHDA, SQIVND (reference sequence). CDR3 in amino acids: CASSISRVTNEKLFF. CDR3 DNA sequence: TGTGCCAGTAGTATTAGCAGGGTAACTAATGAAAAACTGTTTTTT.

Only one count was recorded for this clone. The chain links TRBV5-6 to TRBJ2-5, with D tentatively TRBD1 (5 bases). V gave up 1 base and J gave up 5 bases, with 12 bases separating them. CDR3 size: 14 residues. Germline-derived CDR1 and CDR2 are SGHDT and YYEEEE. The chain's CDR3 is CASSLSRVLETQYF. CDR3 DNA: TGTGCCAGCAGCTTGTCCAGGGTGCTCGAGACCCAGTACTTC.

Here the CDR3 reads CASSQDQGTSADTQYF. The CDR3 coding sequence is TGTGCCAGCAGCCAAGATCAAGGGACTAGCGCAGATACGCAGTATTTT. The V and J genes are TRBV4-2 and TRBJ2-3; 10 bases fit TRBD2. This CDR3 is 16 amino acids long. The V segment lost 0 bases and the J segment 4 bases; nucleotides outside the gene matches: 4. Looked up from germline, CDR1 is LGHNA and CDR2 is YNFKEQ.

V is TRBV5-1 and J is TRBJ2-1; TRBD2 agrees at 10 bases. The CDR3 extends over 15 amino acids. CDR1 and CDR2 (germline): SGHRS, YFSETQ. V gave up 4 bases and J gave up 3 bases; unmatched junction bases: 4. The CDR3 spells CASSIVAGGYNEQFF. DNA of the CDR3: TGCGCCAGCAGCATAGTAGCGGGGGGCTACAATGAGCAGTTCTTC. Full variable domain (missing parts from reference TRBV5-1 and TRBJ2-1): KAGVTQTPRYLIKTRGQQVTLSCSPISGHRSVSWYQQTPGQGLQFLFEYFSETQRNKGNFPGRFSGRQFSNSRSEMNVSTLELGDSALYLCASSIVAGGYNEQFFGPGTRLTVL.

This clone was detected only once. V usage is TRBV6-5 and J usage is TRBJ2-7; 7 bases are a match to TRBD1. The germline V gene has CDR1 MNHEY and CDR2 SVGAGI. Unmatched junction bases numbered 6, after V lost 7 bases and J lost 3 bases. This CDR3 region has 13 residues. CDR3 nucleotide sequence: TGTGCCAGCACCAAGACAGGGTACTACGAGCAGTACTTC. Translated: CASTKTGYYEQYF.

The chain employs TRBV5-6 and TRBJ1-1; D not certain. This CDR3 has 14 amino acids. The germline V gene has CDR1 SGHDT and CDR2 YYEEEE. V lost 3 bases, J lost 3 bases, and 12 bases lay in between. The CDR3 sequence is CASSWRVKDTEAFF. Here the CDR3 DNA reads TGTGCCAGCAGCTGGAGGGTTAAGGACACTGAAGCTTTCTTT.

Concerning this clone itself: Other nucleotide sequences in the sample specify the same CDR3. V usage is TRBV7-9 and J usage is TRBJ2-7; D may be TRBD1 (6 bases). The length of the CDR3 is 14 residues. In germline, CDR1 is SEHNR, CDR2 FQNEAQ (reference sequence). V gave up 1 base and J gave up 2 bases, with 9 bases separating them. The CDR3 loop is CASSLGTVPYEQYF. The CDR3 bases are TGTGCCAGCAGCTTAGGGACAGTGCCCTACGAGCAGTACTTC.

The CDR3 loop is CASSPTVGSETQYF. CDR3 coding DNA: TGTGCCAGTAGTCCTACGGTGGGGAGCGAGACCCAGTACTTC. The V gene is TRBV19, the J gene TRBJ2-5; tentatively, D is TRBD2 (5 bases). The CDR3 is 14 residues long. CDR1 is LNHDA and CDR2 is SQIVND in the germline V gene (reference sequence). Trimming stripped 5 bases from V and 5 bases from J, with 15 bases between.

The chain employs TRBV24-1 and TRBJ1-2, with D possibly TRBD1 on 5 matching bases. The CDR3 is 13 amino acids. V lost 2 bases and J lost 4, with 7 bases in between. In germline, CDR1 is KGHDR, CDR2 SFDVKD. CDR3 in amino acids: CATSDSRAYGYTF. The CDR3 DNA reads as TGTGCCACCAGTGATTCCAGGGCCTATGGCTACACCTTC.

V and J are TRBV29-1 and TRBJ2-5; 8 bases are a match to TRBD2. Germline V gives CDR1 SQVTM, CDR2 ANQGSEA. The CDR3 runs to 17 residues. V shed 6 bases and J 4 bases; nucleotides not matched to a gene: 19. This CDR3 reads CSVENLGREGVSETQYF. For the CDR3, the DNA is TGCAGCGTGGAGAACCTCGGACGGGAGGGTGTTTCAGAGACCCAGTACTTC.

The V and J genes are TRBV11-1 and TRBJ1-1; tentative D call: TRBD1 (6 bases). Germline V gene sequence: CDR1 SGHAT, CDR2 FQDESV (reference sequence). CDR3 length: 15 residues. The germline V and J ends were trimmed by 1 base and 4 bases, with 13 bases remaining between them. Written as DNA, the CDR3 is TGTGCCAGCAGCTTAGAACAGGGTCGGAGCACTGAAGCTTTCTTT. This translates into CASSLEQGRSTEAFF.

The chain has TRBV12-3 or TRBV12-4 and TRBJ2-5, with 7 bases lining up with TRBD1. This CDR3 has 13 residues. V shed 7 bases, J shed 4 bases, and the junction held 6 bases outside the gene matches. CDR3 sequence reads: CASIDRAGETQYF. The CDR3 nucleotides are TGTGCCAGCATCGACAGGGCGGGAGAGACCCAGTACTTC.

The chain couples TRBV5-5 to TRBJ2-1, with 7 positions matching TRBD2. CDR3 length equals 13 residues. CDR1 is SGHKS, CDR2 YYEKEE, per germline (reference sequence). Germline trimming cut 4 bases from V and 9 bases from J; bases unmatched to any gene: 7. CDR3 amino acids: CASSPPAGTEQFF. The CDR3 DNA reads TGTGCCAGCAGCCCTCCAGCGGGGACTGAGCAGTTCTTC.

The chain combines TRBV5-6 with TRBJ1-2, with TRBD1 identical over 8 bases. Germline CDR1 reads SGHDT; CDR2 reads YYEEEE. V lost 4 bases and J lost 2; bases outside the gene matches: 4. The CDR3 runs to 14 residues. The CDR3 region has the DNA TGTGCCAGCAGCCCGACAGGGGACAACTATGGCTACACCTTC. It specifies CASSPTGDNYGYTF.

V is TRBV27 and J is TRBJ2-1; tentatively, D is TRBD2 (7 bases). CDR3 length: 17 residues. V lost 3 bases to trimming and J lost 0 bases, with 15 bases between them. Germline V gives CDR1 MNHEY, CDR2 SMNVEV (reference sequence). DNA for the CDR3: TGTGCCAGCAGTTTTGGGGGGGCGGGGGTCTCCTACAATGAGCAGTTCTTC. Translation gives CASSFGGAGVSYNEQFF.

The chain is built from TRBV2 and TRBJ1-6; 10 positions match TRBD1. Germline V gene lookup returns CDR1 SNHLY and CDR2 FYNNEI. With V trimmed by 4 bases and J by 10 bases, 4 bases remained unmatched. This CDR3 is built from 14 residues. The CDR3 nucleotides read TGTGCCAGCAGTGCCGGGACAGGGGTGTCACCCCTCCACTTT. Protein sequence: CASSAGTGVSPLHF.

The chain's CDR3 is CASSSEGRVQPQHF. The CDR3 DNA follows: TGTGCCAGTAGTTCCGAGGGCCGTGTACAGCCCCAGCATTTT. J is TRBJ1-5 and V is TRBV19; D remains ambiguous. This CDR3 is 14 amino acids long. The V end was cut by 5 bases, the J end by 7 bases, with 15 bases between. The germline gives CDR1 LNHDA, CDR2 SQIVND (reference sequence).

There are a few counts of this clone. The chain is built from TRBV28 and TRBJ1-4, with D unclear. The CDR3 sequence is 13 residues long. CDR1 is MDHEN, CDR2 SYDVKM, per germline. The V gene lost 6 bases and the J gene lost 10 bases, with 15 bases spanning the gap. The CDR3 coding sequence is TGTGCCAGCAGATTTGGCGGGTGGCGAAAACTGTTTTTT. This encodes CASRFGGWRKLFF.